This entry features one T cell receptor (beta chain) sequence. Its matching antigen is unknown. This CDR3 has 15 amino acids. Germline V lookup: CDR1 SGHTS, CDR2 YDEGEE. The V end lost 0 bases, the J end lost 8 bases, and 15 bases lay between the germline ends. These data belong to a study of cytomegalovirus exposure and HLA in healthy donors. The study's findings and limits: TRBV6-2, TRBV6-3 and other indistinguishable V segments were excluded. Association of a missense DCLRE1C variant with TCR beta V- and J-gene trimming was reported in a later analysis.

PCR employed 60 Vbeta and 13 Jbeta primers. Method: immunoSEQ multiplex PCR; TCRdb's copy keeps in-frame clones and lacks some. The sample lists about 160,000 clones, approximately 79% occurring once. Everyone who donated was a healthy bone marrow donor. The chain is built from TRBV5-8 and TRBJ2-1, with D tentatively TRBD2 (5 bases). Source material: PBMCs. The TCR comes from a man between 40 and 49 years old in good health and CMV-seropositive. The CDR3 nucleotides read TGTGCCAGCAGCTTGGGGACTCTGGGTATGGATGAGCAGTTCTTC. This gives the protein CASSLGTLGMDEQFF.